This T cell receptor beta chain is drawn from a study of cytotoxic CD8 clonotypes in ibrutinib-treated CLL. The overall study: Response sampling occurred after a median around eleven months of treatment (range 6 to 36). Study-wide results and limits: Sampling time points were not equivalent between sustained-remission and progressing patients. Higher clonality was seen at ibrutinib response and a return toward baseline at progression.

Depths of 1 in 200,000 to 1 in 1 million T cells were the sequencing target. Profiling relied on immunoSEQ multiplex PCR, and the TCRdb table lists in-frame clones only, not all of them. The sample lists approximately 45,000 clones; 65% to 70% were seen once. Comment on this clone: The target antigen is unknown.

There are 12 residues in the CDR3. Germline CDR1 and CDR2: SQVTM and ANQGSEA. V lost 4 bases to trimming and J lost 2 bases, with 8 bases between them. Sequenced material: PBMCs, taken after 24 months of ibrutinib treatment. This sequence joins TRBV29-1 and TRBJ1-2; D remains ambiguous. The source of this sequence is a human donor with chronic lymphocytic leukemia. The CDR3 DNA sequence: TGCAGCGTTGTGGAGGTAAACTATGGCTACACCTTC. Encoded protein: CSVVEVNYGYTF.